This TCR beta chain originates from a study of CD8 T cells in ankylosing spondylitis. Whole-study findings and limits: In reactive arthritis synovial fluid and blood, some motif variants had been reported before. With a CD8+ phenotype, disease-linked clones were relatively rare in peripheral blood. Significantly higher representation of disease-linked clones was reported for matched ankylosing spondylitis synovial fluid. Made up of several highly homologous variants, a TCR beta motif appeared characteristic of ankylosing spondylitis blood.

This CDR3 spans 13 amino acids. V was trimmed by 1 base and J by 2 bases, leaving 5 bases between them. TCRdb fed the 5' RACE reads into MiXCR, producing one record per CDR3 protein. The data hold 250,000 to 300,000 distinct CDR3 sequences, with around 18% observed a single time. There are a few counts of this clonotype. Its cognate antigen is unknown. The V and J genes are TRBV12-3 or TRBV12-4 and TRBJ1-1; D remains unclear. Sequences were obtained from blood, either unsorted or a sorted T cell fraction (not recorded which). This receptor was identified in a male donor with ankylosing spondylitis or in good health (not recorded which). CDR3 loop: CASSLEFNTEAFF. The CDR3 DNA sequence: TGTGCCAGCAGTTTAGAATTTAACACTGAAGCTTTCTTT.